Shown below are 14 T cell receptor beta chains from a single sample sequenced in a study of T cells in localized non-small cell lung cancer. Clones were read by immunoSEQ multiplex PCR, and TCRdb kept only the in-frame ones, dropping some. The data contain approximately 4,500 clones, under 40% of them seen just once; the ten biggest clones take up 8% to 8.5%. The sequenced sample was lung tumor tissue, obtained before any cancer treatment. The receptors derive from a male donor at least 60 years old with stage I lung adenocarcinoma.

This chain connects TRBV9 to TRBJ1-2; TRBD1 agrees at 7 bases. In germline, CDR1 is SGDLS, CDR2 YYNGEE. V gave up 3 bases and J gave up 5 bases; unmatched junction bases: 13. CDR3 length: 16 residues. Written as DNA, the CDR3 is TGTGCCAGCAGCGGACGGCGGACAGGCGAGACGTATGGCTACACCTTC. Translating gives CASSGRRTGETYGYTF.

The table lists this clone with a few counts. Other DNA sequences of this sample code for an identical CDR3. The gene calls are TRBV19 and TRBJ1-5; possible D gene TRBD1, 5 bases. The V end was cut by 4 bases, the J end by 1 base, with 8 bases between. Germline V lookup: CDR1 LNHDA, CDR2 SQIVND (reference sequence). This CDR3 is 14 amino acids long. CDR3 region: CASSTDRSNQPQHF. CDR3 nucleotide sequence: TGTGCCAGTAGTACCGACAGAAGCAATCAGCCCCAGCATTTT.

This clone was counted between two and nine times. This chain links TRBV12-5 with TRBJ1-6; D possibly corresponds to TRBD1 (6 bases). The length of the CDR3 is 12 residues. V lost 5 bases, J lost 9 bases, and 8 bases lay in between. The germline CDR1 and CDR2 sequences are LGHNT and FRNRAP. This chain's CDR3 is CASGGQFSPLHF. The CDR3 DNA reads TGTGCTAGTGGTGGACAGTTTTCACCCCTCCACTTT.

The chain is built from TRBV9 and TRBJ2-2; D is undetermined. CDR3 length: 13 amino acids. The germline V gene encodes CDR1 SGDLS and CDR2 YYNGEE. V was clipped by 4 bases and J by 4 bases, with 8 bases between them. The CDR3 region is CASSPMSTGELFF. The CDR3 coding sequence is TGTGCCAGCAGCCCCATGAGCACCGGGGAGCTGTTTTTT.

This rearrangement joins TRBV5-8 to TRBJ1-4, with D tentatively TRBD1 (5 bases). CDR1 and CDR2 (germline): SGHTS, YDEGEE. This CDR3 is 13 amino acids long. Trimming removed 4 bases at V and 8 bases at J, with 12 bases between. CDR3 nucleotides: TGTGCCAGCAGCCAGGGTTTAGGGGAAAAACTGTTTTTT. It codes for CASSQGLGEKLFF.

This clone was detected only a few times. This chain joins TRBV6-8 and TRBJ1-2, with D maybe TRBD1 (5 bases). V was pared by 2 bases and J by 4 bases, with 11 bases between. The CDR3 is 14 amino acids. In germline, CDR1 is MNHGY, CDR2 SAAAGT. CDR3 loop: CASSYRAGIYGYTF. CDR3 nucleotide sequence: TGTGCCAGCAGTTACAGGGCAGGGATCTATGGCTACACCTTC.

This chain joins TRBV29-1 and TRBJ2-3; the match to TRBD2 covers 10 bases. Per germline, CDR1 SQVTM and CDR2 ANQGSEA. Trimming took 6 bases from V and 11 from J; bases not matched to a gene: 11. CDR3 length: 13 residues. CDR3 loop: CSVISGGQGRQYF. CDR3 DNA sequence: TGCAGCGTCATTAGCGGGGGGCAGGGTAGGCAGTATTTT.

This clone is medium-sized in the sample. Here the CDR3 reads CASSGGAGEWTEAFF. The CDR3 coding sequence is TGTGCCAGCAGCGGGGGGGCAGGGGAGTGGACTGAAGCTTTCTTT. The V call is TRBV11-3, the J call TRBJ1-1; a possible D gene is TRBD1 (6 bases). This CDR3 region has 15 residues. Germline V gene sequence: CDR1 SGHNT, CDR2 YENEEA. The V gene lost 5 bases and the J gene lost 5 bases, with 18 bases spanning the gap.

This clone was observed a few times. This sequence joins TRBV11-3 and TRBJ1-4; D is possibly TRBD1 (6 bases). Germline V gives CDR1 SGHNT, CDR2 YENEEA. V was pared by 4 bases and J by 3 bases, with 15 bases between. The CDR3 is made up of 16 amino acids. The CDR3 is CASSSTHRAPNEKLFF. The CDR3 DNA reads TGTGCCAGCAGCTCTACCCACAGGGCCCCTAATGAAAAACTGTTTTTT.

This clone was recorded a few times. This chain connects TRBV4-1 to TRBJ2-6; 7 bases match TRBD1. CDR3 length: 15 residues. Trimming removed 4 bases from V and 4 bases from J; junction bases left unmatched: 4. Germline CDR1 MGHRA, CDR2 YSYEKL. The CDR3 region is CASSLKGAGANVLTF. The CDR3 DNA follows: TGCGCCAGCAGCCTAAAGGGGGCCGGGGCCAACGTCCTGACTTTC.

This chain uses TRBV11-3 with TRBJ2-7; no firm D call. V lost 3 bases to trimming and J lost 1 base, with 16 bases between them. This CDR3 contains 16 residues. Germline CDR1 and CDR2: SGHNT and YENEEA. The CDR3 spells CASSLAPNAESYEQYF. The CDR3 nucleotides read TGTGCCAGCAGCTTGGCCCCTAATGCGGAATCCTACGAGCAGTACTTC.

This clone was counted only a few times. This chain connects TRBV6-8 to TRBJ1-1; weak D call: TRBD1 (6 bases). V was trimmed by 5 bases and J by 4 bases, leaving 17 bases between them. In germline, CDR1 is MNHGY, CDR2 SAAAGT. This CDR3 contains 15 residues. The CDR3 sequence: CASSRNRGASTEAFF. CDR3 sequence (DNA): TGTGCCAGCAGTAGGAATCGGGGGGCGTCCACTGAAGCTTTCTTT.

This clone is deemed medium-sized (0.01 to 0.1%). The chain uses TRBV9 and TRBJ1-1; a weak D match, TRBD1 (5 bases). Germline assignment: CDR1 SGDLS and CDR2 YYNGEE. The CDR3 is 16 residues long. V lost 0 bases and J 1 base, leaving 13 bases between the germline ends. The CDR3 sequence: CASSVGAGGTNTEAFF. The CDR3 nucleotides are TGTGCCAGCAGCGTAGGAGCCGGGGGAACGAACACTGAAGCTTTCTTT.

This clone has a single count. V gene TRBV18 combines with J gene TRBJ2-3; D remains unclear. The germline V and J ends were trimmed by 0 bases and 4 bases, with 5 bases remaining between them. The CDR3 totals 13 residues. Germline-derived CDR1 and CDR2 are KGHSH and LQKENI. The CDR3 protein is CASSPPTADTQYF. The CDR3 region has the DNA TGTGCCAGCTCACCACCAACTGCAGATACGCAGTATTTT.